These 27 T cell receptor beta chains were all obtained from the same sample, sequenced in a study of OX40 agonist ivuxolimab in advanced cancers. Here immunoSEQ multiplex PCR was the method, and the copy in TCRdb shows in-frame clones only, minus some. The sample includes about 48,000 clones, approximately 83% of them seen just once. The material sequenced was CD4+ or CD8+ T cells sorted from blood, taken in a trial of the OX40 agonist ivuxolimab. The receptors here all came from an adult with an advanced solid tumor such as melanoma, head and neck, liver or kidney cancer.

A few counts support this clone. This chain links TRBV18 with TRBJ1-6, with D possibly being TRBD1 (5 bases). Germline V CDR1 and CDR2: KGHSH, LQKENI. The CDR3 spans 15 residues. The V and J ends lost 3 bases and 0 bases respectively, with 6 bases between them. CDR3 nucleotide sequence: TGTGCCAGCTCACCGGGGCGCTCCTATAATTCACCCCTCCACTTT. Translating gives CASSPGRSYNSPLHF.

The chain is built from TRBV5-4 and TRBJ2-7; possible D gene TRBD2, 6 bases. V was clipped by 1 base and J by 2 bases, with 13 bases between them. CDR1 and CDR2 from the germline V gene are SGHNT and YYREEE (reference sequence). The CDR3 has 15 residues. The CDR3 bases are TGTGCCAGCAGCTTGACGGCGGGGCCCCCCTACGAGCAGTACTTC. Encoded protein: CASSLTAGPPYEQYF.

This chain joins TRBV7-9 and TRBJ1-3; possible D gene TRBD1, 6 bases. Germline values: CDR1 SEHNR, CDR2 FQNEAQ (reference sequence). Trimming left V 3 bases short and J 0 bases short, with 15 bases between. This CDR3 has 17 residues. The CDR3: CASSLATGANSGNTIYF. CDR3 sequence (DNA): TGTGCCAGCAGCTTGGCGACGGGGGCCAACTCTGGAAACACCATATATTTT.

The gene calls are TRBV7-2 and TRBJ2-1; TRBD2 agrees at 11 bases. V was clipped by 4 bases and J by 2 bases; unmatched bases: 4. From germline, CDR1 is SGHTA and CDR2 FQGNSA. There are 16 residues in the CDR3. The DNA for the CDR3 is TGTGCCAGCAGCTCTTCTAGCGGGGGGACCTACAATGAGCAGTTCTTC. Translated: CASSSSSGGTYNEQFF.

The chain employs TRBV19 and TRBJ1-6; the D is unclear. Germline V gene sequence: CDR1 LNHDA, CDR2 SQIVND (reference sequence). Trimming stripped 4 bases from V and 6 bases from J, with 10 bases between. CDR3 length equals 14 residues. CDR3 sequence reads: CASSRTFLNSPLHF. The CDR3 DNA reads TGTGCCAGTAGTAGGACGTTTCTTAATTCACCCCTCCACTTT.

This clone appeared a few times. The chain couples TRBV5-1 to TRBJ2-3, with D perhaps matching TRBD1 or TRBD2 (5 bases each). The CDR3 consists of 15 residues. The V gene lost 2 bases and the J gene lost 0 bases, with 10 bases spanning the gap. Germline CDR1 and CDR2: SGHRS and YFSETQ. CDR3 in DNA: TGCGCCAGCAGCTTACCGGGACGAAGCACAGATACGCAGTATTTT. Its protein product is CASSLPGRSTDTQYF.

This clone was counted a single time. The chain has TRBV5-1 and TRBJ1-4, with a weak D call TRBD1 (6 bases). The germline gives CDR1 SGHRS, CDR2 YFSETQ. Between the trimmed V and J ends, which lost 4 bases and 8 bases, there was a span of 21 bases. This CDR3 has 16 residues. CDR3 loop: CASSIVTGTVREKLFF. In DNA form, the CDR3 reads TGCGCCAGCAGCATAGTTACAGGGACGGTACGGGAAAAACTGTTTTTT.

The genes are TRBV25-1 and TRBJ1-2; TRBD1 matches at 7 bases. The CDR3 extends over 16 amino acids. V was clipped by 0 bases and J by 2 bases; unmatched bases: 6. Germline values: CDR1 MGHDK, CDR2 SYGVNS. The DNA for the CDR3 is TGTGCCAGCAGTGAATATAAACAGGGGAGGAACTATGGCTACACCTTC. Its protein is CASSEYKQGRNYGYTF.

The chain has TRBV5-1 and TRBJ2-5; tentatively, D is TRBD2 (8 bases). Germline CDR1 is SGHRS and CDR2 is YFSETQ. CDR3 length: 14 residues. V was trimmed by 4 bases and J by 4 bases, leaving 14 bases between them. For the CDR3, the DNA is TGCGCCAGCAGCCGGGAGGGACAGAGAGAGACCCAGTACTTC. It translates to CASSREGQRETQYF.

The chain combines TRBV7-6 with TRBJ2-1, with D possibly TRBD1 on 7 matching bases. CDR3 length equals 14 residues. V was cut by 3 bases and J by 7 bases, with 13 bases left in between. Germline V gene data show CDR1 as SGHVS and CDR2 as FNYEAQ. The CDR3 DNA follows: TGTGCCAGCAGCTTTGGGCAGGGGGGAAATGAGCAGTTCTTC. It specifies CASSFGQGGNEQFF.

The rearrangement uses TRBV7-6 and TRBJ2-3, with 8 bases aligning to TRBD1. Germline CDR1 SGHVS, CDR2 FNYEAQ. The CDR3 runs 15 residues. V was clipped by 6 bases and J by 3 bases; unmatched bases: 8. CDR3 loop: CASSGRTGTTDTQYF. DNA for the CDR3: TGTGCCAGCAGTGGACGGACAGGGACTACAGATACGCAGTATTTT.

This clone showed up just once. The chain recombines TRBV15 with TRBJ2-7; D might be TRBD1 or TRBD2, each matching 5 bases. Trimming took off 0 bases at V and 2 bases at J, with 11 bases between the two ends. This CDR3 is built from 15 residues. Germline V gives CDR1 LNHNV, CDR2 YYDKDF (reference sequence). CDR3 residues: CATSRDLGVPYEQYF. The CDR3 DNA reads as TGTGCCACCAGCAGAGATCTGGGGGTTCCCTACGAGCAGTACTTC.

The chain couples TRBV6-4 to TRBJ1-5; D gene ambiguous. The CDR3 runs 13 residues. The ends were cut back, 4 bases at V and 7 bases at J, with 11 bases in the middle. The V gene's germline CDR1 is MRHNA and CDR2 SNTAGT. CDR3: CASSGGYGQPQHF. CDR3 sequence (DNA): TGTGCCAGCAGTGGAGGATACGGCCAGCCCCAGCATTTT.

V is TRBV7-2 and J is TRBJ2-2; D unclear. CDR3 length: 15 residues. V lost 4 bases and J 1 base, leaving 10 bases between the germline ends. Germline V lookup: CDR1 SGHTA, CDR2 FQGNSA. CDR3 residues: CASSSLWGNTGELFF. In DNA, the CDR3 is TGTGCCAGCAGCTCCTTGTGGGGGAACACCGGGGAGCTGTTTTTT.

This clone was seen only a few times. The chain is built from TRBV7-3 and TRBJ2-1; 7 bases align to TRBD2. The J segment lost 3 bases and the V segment lost 5 bases, leaving 22 bases of the junction unmatched. CDR3 length: 20 residues. The germline V gene has CDR1 SGHTA and CDR2 FQGTGA. Here the CDR3 DNA reads TGTGCCAGCAGCCCGGTTGGGGCGGGAGAAACCATTACTAACTACAATGAGCAGTTCTTC. It codes for CASSPVGAGETITNYNEQFF.

The V call is TRBV6-1, the J call TRBJ2-7; 12 bases agree with TRBD2. The CDR3 contains 15 residues. Germline assignment: CDR1 MNHNS and CDR2 SASEGT. V shed 7 bases and J 7 bases; nucleotides not matched to a gene: 11. The CDR3 reads CASKSFLAGGMEQYF. The CDR3 DNA reads TGTGCCAGCAAGAGCTTTCTAGCGGGGGGGATGGAGCAGTACTTC.

The chain combines TRBV9 with TRBJ2-5; D might be TRBD1 (6 bases). V was trimmed by 1 base and J by 4 bases, leaving 14 bases between them. The CDR3 extends over 15 amino acids. From germline, CDR1 is SGDLS and CDR2 YYNGEE. The CDR3 reads CASSVMSGVGETQYF. The CDR3 DNA is TGTGCCAGCAGCGTAATGTCAGGGGTGGGAGAGACCCAGTACTTC.

This clone was detected a few times. V gene TRBV6-6 combines with J gene TRBJ2-1; D not resolved. This CDR3 spans 16 amino acids. Germline assignment: CDR1 MNHNY and CDR2 SVGAGI (reference sequence). V lost 4 bases and J lost 4, with 17 bases in between. CDR3 DNA: TGTGCCAGCAGTTTTAGAAGGAGTACGGTTTACAATGAGCAGTTCTTC. This codes for CASSFRRSTVYNEQFF.

In the case of this clone: Other DNA variants within this sample encode the same CDR3. The rearrangement uses TRBV7-2 and TRBJ1-5; TRBD1 is a possible D gene (6 bases). This CDR3 has 16 amino acids. Germline CDR1 is SGHTA and CDR2 is FQGNSA. V gave up 4 bases and J gave up 1 base, with 14 bases separating them. The CDR3 region has the DNA TGTGCCAGCAGCTCCGAAATGGGGGCAAGCAATCAGCCCCAGCATTTT. This gives the protein CASSSEMGASNQPQHF.

The chain couples TRBV19 to TRBJ1-1; 7 bases align to TRBD1. Looked up from germline, CDR1 is LNHDA and CDR2 is SQIVND (reference sequence). J lost 5 bases, V lost 3 bases, and 12 bases had no gene match. The CDR3 runs to 16 residues. Written as DNA, the CDR3 is TGTGCCAGTAGTATTCGCAACAGGGGATTGGGAACTGAAGCTTTCTTT. Translating it yields CASSIRNRGLGTEAFF.

This rearrangement joins TRBV5-6 to TRBJ1-1; weak D call: TRBD1 (6 bases). The CDR3 loop spans 15 amino acids. The germline V and J ends were trimmed by 5 bases and 1 base, with 15 bases remaining between them. CDR1 and CDR2 (germline): SGHDT, YYEEEE. The CDR3 DNA is TGTGCCAGCAGAGCAGGTGGGGGGGCGAACACTGAAGCTTTCTTT. It codes for CASRAGGGANTEAFF.

In this sample, this clone is medium-sized (0.01 to 0.1%). The CDR3 sequence: CASSPGPVRDTEAFF. CDR3 sequence (DNA): TGTGCCAGCAGCCCAGGGCCTGTTAGGGACACTGAAGCTTTCTTT. The chain has TRBV7-9 and TRBJ1-1; a weak D match, TRBD1 (5 bases). Germline-derived CDR1 and CDR2 are SEHNR and FQNEAQ (reference sequence). The CDR3 sequence is 15 residues long. Trimming took off 5 bases at V and 3 bases at J, with 16 bases between the two ends.

V gene TRBV29-1 combines with J gene TRBJ2-3; 15 nucleotides agree with TRBD2. V gave up 5 bases and J gave up 3 bases; unmatched junction bases: 12. The CDR3 runs 18 residues. CDR1 is SQVTM and CDR2 is ANQGSEA in the germline V gene. This CDR3 reads CSVTIRLGLAGGTDTQYF. Written as DNA, the CDR3 is TGCAGCGTTACTATCCGACTGGGACTAGCGGGGGGAACAGATACGCAGTATTTT.

This rearrangement joins TRBV4-1 to TRBJ1-5; TRBD1 matches 9 bases. With V trimmed by 4 bases and J by 6 bases, 7 bases remained unmatched. Germline lookup yields CDR1 MGHRA and CDR2 YSYEKL. The CDR3 runs 15 residues. The CDR3 coding sequence is TGCGCCAGCAGCCCGGAGGGACAGGGAAGTCAGCCCCAGCATTTT. As protein: CASSPEGQGSQPQHF.

The rearrangement joins TRBV7-9 to TRBJ2-7; 8 positions match TRBD1. The junction had 9 bases not matched to a gene; V was cut back by 5 bases and J by 3 bases. CDR1 and CDR2 from the germline V gene are SEHNR and FQNEAQ (reference sequence). The CDR3 is 15 residues long. The DNA for the CDR3 is TGTGCCAGCAGCCAAAGCAGGGGGCGCAGCTACGAGCAGTACTTC. Protein product: CASSQSRGRSYEQYF.

The CDR3 bases are TGCAGCGTTGAGATGGGACAGCGTTCGATTGGCTACACCTTC. As protein: CSVEMGQRSIGYTF. The J gene is TRBJ1-2, the V gene TRBV29-1, with 7 positions matching TRBD1. CDR1 SQVTM and CDR2 ANQGSEA come from the germline V gene. V lost 3 bases and J lost 7; bases outside the gene matches: 11. The CDR3 covers 14 residues.

This chain uses TRBV6-4 with TRBJ2-6; TRBD1 is a possible D gene (5 bases). The V gene's germline CDR1 is MRHNA and CDR2 SNTAGT. This CDR3 has 18 residues. Trimming pared 2 bases from V and 2 bases from J, leaving 16 bases between. The DNA of the CDR3 is TGTGCCAGCAGTGACGGTCAGGGTAGCACTGCTGGGGCCAACGTCCTGACTTTC. Amino acid sequence: CASSDGQGSTAGANVLTF.